What follows describes a single T cell receptor (beta chain). At one boundary the junction diverges from the germline segment, which might be a read error. The germline CDR1 and CDR2 sequences are MNHEY and SVGEGT. There are 12 residues in the CDR3. After extraction with the RNeasy kit, about 0.45 to 1 ug of the RNA was reverse transcribed using random hexamers. TCRdb reanalysed the immunoSEQ multiplex PCR reads using MiXCR and keeps one entry per CDR3 protein. The sample shows 130,000 or so distinct CDR3 sequences, over 75% of them seen only once. The sample belongs to a study of CD8 T cells in Susac syndrome.

This sequence originates from a human donor with multiple sclerosis. Sequenced sample: CD8+ T cells from PBMCs. This chain connects TRBV6-2 or TRBV6-3 to TRBJ1-1, with D uncertain. CDR3 in amino acids: CDSSYAASEAFF. The DNA for the CDR3 is TGTGACAGCAGTTACGCGGCGTCTGAAGCTTTCTTT.